The rows below give T cell receptor beta chains drawn from one sample of a study of glioma-infiltrating T cells. One entry per CDR3 protein, called by TCRdb with MiXCR from the multiplex PCR reads. Of approximately 130,000 distinct CDR3 sequences in the sample, about 25% were seen once. The sample taken for sequencing was glioma tissue, nonneoplastic brain tissue, or PBMCs (not recorded which). These receptors originate from a human donor with low-grade glioma or glioblastoma, undergoing nonglioma brain surgery, or in good health (not recorded which). CDR3s include the opening cysteine and the closing phenylalanine or tryptophan. The D gene is left open where the match is weak. Only part of the rows carry a size: once, few, many, or a class if the clone is expanded.

v_gene: TRBV4-2; d_gene: .; j_gene: TRBJ1-5; abundance: many; CDR3nt: TGTGCCAGCAGCCAAAACAGGGACCAGCCCCAGCATTTT; CDR3aa: CASSQNRDQPQHF
v_gene: TRBV6-1; d_gene: .; j_gene: TRBJ2-4; abundance: .; CDR3nt: TGTGCCAGCAATCAGGAGCGTTTAGACAAAAACATTCAGTACTTC; CDR3aa: CASNQERLDKNIQYF
v_gene: TRBV29-1; d_gene: TRBD1; j_gene: TRBJ2-3; abundance: few; CDR3nt: TGCAGCGTTGGGGGGACAGGGTTCACAGATACGCAGTATTTT; CDR3aa: CSVGGTGFTDTQYF
v_gene: TRBV2; d_gene: .; j_gene: TRBJ1-1; abundance: many; CDR3nt: TGTGCCAGCAGTTTCTCCGGGACAAACACTGAAGCTTTCTTT; CDR3aa: CASSFSGTNTEAFF
v_gene: TRBV25-1; d_gene: .; j_gene: TRBJ1-2; abundance: .; CDR3nt: TGTGCCAGCAGCGAATGGGGCAGGGTCGATGGCTACACCTTC; CDR3aa: CASSEWGRVDGYTF
v_gene: TRBV6-1; d_gene: TRBD1; j_gene: TRBJ2-5; abundance: many; CDR3nt: TGTGCCAGCACCCGGACAGGGGGAGGGGGAGAGACCCAGTACTTC; CDR3aa: CASTRTGGGGETQYF
v_gene: TRBV28; d_gene: .; j_gene: TRBJ2-5; abundance: many; CDR3nt: TGTGCCAGCGCTCCGGACGGGGCGTTTGAGACCCAGTACTTC; CDR3aa: CASAPDGAFETQYF
v_gene: TRBV6-1; d_gene: .; j_gene: TRBJ2-3; abundance: .; CDR3nt: TGTGCCAGCAGTGAAGAAAAACCAGATACGCAGTATTTT; CDR3aa: CASSEEKPDTQYF
v_gene: TRBV27; d_gene: TRBD1; j_gene: TRBJ1-2; abundance: many; CDR3nt: TGTGCCAGCAGTTTGGTCGGGACAGGAACCTACACCTTC; CDR3aa: CASSLVGTGTYTF
v_gene: TRBV3-1; d_gene: .; j_gene: TRBJ2-3; abundance: few; CDR3nt: TGTGCCAGCAGCCCGTCCGCAGGCACAGATACGCAGTATTTT; CDR3aa: CASSPSAGTDTQYF
v_gene: TRBV10-2; d_gene: .; j_gene: TRBJ1-1; abundance: .; CDR3nt: TGCGCCAGCACTTCGCAGGGCGTTGGTGAAGCTTTCTTT; CDR3aa: CASTSQGVGEAFF
v_gene: TRBV4-2; d_gene: .; j_gene: TRBJ1-1; abundance: many; CDR3nt: TGTGCCAGCAGCCAAGATCAGATGAACACTGAAGCTTTCTTT; CDR3aa: CASSQDQMNTEAFF
v_gene: TRBV7-9; d_gene: .; j_gene: TRBJ1-2; abundance: .; CDR3nt: TGTGCCAGCAGCCCCATCGGGGAGGTGGATGGCTACACCTTC; CDR3aa: CASSPIGEVDGYTF
v_gene: TRBV15; d_gene: .; j_gene: TRBJ2-5; abundance: many; CDR3nt: TGTGCCACCAGCACCGGGGTGGGGGGCTCTACCCAAGAGACCCAGTACTTC; CDR3aa: CATSTGVGGSTQETQYF
v_gene: TRBV11-2; d_gene: TRBD1; j_gene: TRBJ1-1; abundance: few; CDR3nt: TGTGCCAGCAGCCTAGACAGGGGGAGGGCTGAAGCTTTCTTT; CDR3aa: CASSLDRGRAEAFF
v_gene: TRBV9; d_gene: .; j_gene: TRBJ1-2; abundance: .; CDR3nt: TGTGCCAGCAGCGCGGTCATAGACAGCTATGGCTACACCTTC; CDR3aa: CASSAVIDSYGYTF
v_gene: TRBV5-1; d_gene: TRBD1; j_gene: TRBJ1-3; abundance: few; CDR3nt: TGCGCCAGCAGCCCAGACAGGGAGGGAAACACCATATATTTT; CDR3aa: CASSPDREGNTIYF
v_gene: TRBV20-1; d_gene: .; j_gene: TRBJ2-1; abundance: many; CDR3nt: TGCAGTGCCAAAGAGAGCCGCTCCTACAATGAGCAGTTCTTC; CDR3aa: CSAKESRSYNEQFF
v_gene: TRBV20-1; d_gene: .; j_gene: TRBJ1-5; abundance: medium-sized; CDR3nt: TGCAGTGCTAGAGGGGGAAATCAGCCCCAGCATTTT; CDR3aa: CSARGGNQPQHF
v_gene: TRBV28; d_gene: .; j_gene: TRBJ2-5; abundance: few; CDR3nt: TGTGCCACCCGACAGGAGGATTTTTTTGAGACCCAGTACTTC; CDR3aa: CATRQEDFFETQYF
v_gene: TRBV6-1; d_gene: .; j_gene: TRBJ2-1; abundance: many; CDR3nt: TGTGCCAGCCGCCTTTCGGCTTGGCAGTTCTTC; CDR3aa: CASRLSAWQFF
v_gene: TRBV7-9; d_gene: .; j_gene: TRBJ2-3; abundance: .; CDR3nt: TGTGCCAGCAGCTCCTTATTACTTGCGACCACAGATACGCAGTATTTT; CDR3aa: CASSSLLLATTDTQYF
v_gene: TRBV12-3/TRBV12-4; d_gene: .; j_gene: TRBJ1-1; abundance: .; CDR3nt: TGTGCCAGCAGCTCCCCCGGCCTGACGGGGACTGAAGCTTTCTTT; CDR3aa: CASSSPGLTGTEAFF
v_gene: TRBV15; d_gene: .; j_gene: TRBJ1-1; abundance: many; CDR3nt: TGTGCCACCAGCAGAGATCGGGGTTTGGGTTTGGACACTGAAGCTTTCTTT; CDR3aa: CATSRDRGLGLDTEAFF
v_gene: TRBV7-2; d_gene: .; j_gene: TRBJ2-5; abundance: .; CDR3nt: TGCGCCAGCAGCCCTAACGGGGGCCTCGGGGGGGAGACCCAGTACTTC; CDR3aa: CASSPNGGLGGETQYF
v_gene: TRBV6-1; d_gene: TRBD2; j_gene: TRBJ2-1; abundance: many; CDR3nt: TGTGCCAGCTCGAGACCGGGACTAGGCAATGAGCAGTTCTTC; CDR3aa: CASSRPGLGNEQFF
v_gene: TRBV19; d_gene: TRBD1; j_gene: TRBJ2-3; abundance: few; CDR3nt: TGTGCCAGTACCCTACGAGGGACAGGGGCGCGATGGGATACGCAGTATTTT; CDR3aa: CASTLRGTGARWDTQYF
v_gene: TRBV20-1; d_gene: TRBD2; j_gene: TRBJ2-2; abundance: .; CDR3nt: TGCAGTGCTATGGGAGGGATCACCGGGGAGCTGTTTTTT; CDR3aa: CSAMGGITGELFF
v_gene: TRBV18; d_gene: .; j_gene: TRBJ1-2; abundance: .; CDR3nt: TGTGCCAGCTCACCACCGAAGGGATATCCTAACTATGGCTACACCTTC; CDR3aa: CASSPPKGYPNYGYTF
v_gene: TRBV6-1; d_gene: TRBD2; j_gene: TRBJ2-3; abundance: few; CDR3nt: TGCGCCAGCAGTGATCGACTAGCGGGGGGAAATACGCAGTATTTT; CDR3aa: CASSDRLAGGNTQYF
v_gene: TRBV7-9; d_gene: .; j_gene: TRBJ1-1; abundance: .; CDR3nt: TGTGCCAGCAGCCCTTTGAGGGGGACCATGAACACTGGAGCTTTCTTT; CDR3aa: CASSPLRGTMNTGAFF
v_gene: TRBV20-1; d_gene: .; j_gene: TRBJ1-5; abundance: many; CDR3nt: TGCAGTGCTAGAGTCCGGGACAATCAGCCCCAGCATTTT; CDR3aa: CSARVRDNQPQHF
v_gene: TRBV6-1; d_gene: .; j_gene: TRBJ2-5; abundance: many; CDR3nt: TGTGCCAGCAGTGGGGGGGCAAGAGAGACCCAGTACTTC; CDR3aa: CASSGGARETQYF
v_gene: TRBV19; d_gene: .; j_gene: TRBJ2-3; abundance: few; CDR3nt: TGTGCCAGTAGTATAGGAAGGGGAGAACGAGAGTATTTT; CDR3aa: CASSIGRGEREYF
v_gene: TRBV16; d_gene: .; j_gene: TRBJ2-5; abundance: few; CDR3nt: TGTGCCAGCAGCCAATCCAAAGAGACCCAGTACTTC; CDR3aa: CASSQSKETQYF
v_gene: TRBV24-1; d_gene: TRBD1; j_gene: TRBJ2-3; abundance: many; CDR3nt: TGTGCCACCGGGACAGCAGATACGCAGTATTTT; CDR3aa: CATGTADTQYF
v_gene: TRBV11-2; d_gene: .; j_gene: TRBJ2-5; abundance: few; CDR3nt: TGTGCCAGCAGCCTAGGCATTGGGGAGACCCAGTACTTC; CDR3aa: CASSLGIGETQYF
v_gene: TRBV7-8; d_gene: TRBD1; j_gene: TRBJ1-1; abundance: few; CDR3nt: TGTGCCAGCAGCTGGGACAGGGGTTCGGTCGAGGATCAGGACACTGAAGCTTTCTTT; CDR3aa: CASSWDRGSVEDQDTEAFF
v_gene: TRBV29-1; d_gene: .; j_gene: TRBJ1-2; abundance: .; CDR3nt: TGCAGCGCCAGAGAAGGCTATGGCTACACCTTC; CDR3aa: CSAREGYGYTF
v_gene: TRBV2; d_gene: .; j_gene: TRBJ1-1; abundance: few; CDR3nt: TGTGCCAGCAGGGACAACCCGAACACTGAAGCTTTCTTT; CDR3aa: CASRDNPNTEAFF
v_gene: TRBV14; d_gene: .; j_gene: TRBJ1-1; abundance: .; CDR3nt: TGTGCCAGCAGATACAGTTCTGACACTGAAGCTTTCTTT; CDR3aa: CASRYSSDTEAFF
v_gene: TRBV20-1; d_gene: .; j_gene: TRBJ1-5; abundance: many; CDR3nt: TGCAGTGCGCCAGGAACAGGTCGCGGAAGCAATCAGCCCCAGCATTTT; CDR3aa: CSAPGTGRGSNQPQHF
v_gene: TRBV7-9; d_gene: .; j_gene: TRBJ2-5; abundance: .; CDR3nt: TGTGCCACTGCCTTTGAGACCCAGTACTTC; CDR3aa: CATAFETQYF
v_gene: TRBV7-3; d_gene: .; j_gene: TRBJ2-1; abundance: many; CDR3nt: TGTGCCAGCAGCTTAAGTCCGGGGAACTCCTACAATGAGCAGTTCTTC; CDR3aa: CASSLSPGNSYNEQFF
v_gene: TRBV7-9; d_gene: .; j_gene: TRBJ2-1; abundance: .; CDR3nt: TGTGCCAGCAGCGCAAACTCTGTGGGGACCCTTGGGCAGTTCTTC; CDR3aa: CASSANSVGTLGQFF
v_gene: TRBV28; d_gene: .; j_gene: TRBJ2-1; abundance: many; CDR3nt: TGTGCCAGCGGGGGGATAGGCTACAATGAGCAGTTCTTC; CDR3aa: CASGGIGYNEQFF
v_gene: TRBV24-1; d_gene: TRBD1; j_gene: TRBJ2-3; abundance: .; CDR3nt: TGTGCCACCAGTGACGTCGGACAGGGCTCCGCAGATACGCAGTATTTT; CDR3aa: CATSDVGQGSADTQYF
v_gene: TRBV2; d_gene: TRBD2; j_gene: TRBJ2-3; abundance: .; CDR3nt: TGTGCCAGCAGTGTCCTAGCGGGGATCACAGATACGCAGTATTTT; CDR3aa: CASSVLAGITDTQYF
v_gene: TRBV27; d_gene: TRBD1; j_gene: TRBJ2-5; abundance: .; CDR3nt: TGTGCCGGCAGTCCGGGACAGGGTCTAGAGACCCAGTACTTC; CDR3aa: CAGSPGQGLETQYF
v_gene: TRBV6-6; d_gene: .; j_gene: TRBJ2-1; abundance: .; CDR3nt: TGTGCCAGCAGTTACGCAAATGAGCAGTTCTTC; CDR3aa: CASSYANEQFF
v_gene: TRBV7-6; d_gene: .; j_gene: TRBJ1-1; abundance: .; CDR3nt: TGTGCCAGCAGCTTATCGGGCCTCACTGGGACTGAAGCTTTCTTT; CDR3aa: CASSLSGLTGTEAFF
v_gene: TRBV7-9; d_gene: .; j_gene: TRBJ1-4; abundance: many; CDR3nt: TGTGCCAGCGCAAGTTCCGAAAAACTGTTTTTT; CDR3aa: CASASSEKLFF
v_gene: TRBV6-1; d_gene: .; j_gene: TRBJ2-1; abundance: many; CDR3nt: TGTGCCAGCAGCCCCCCGGGTCTTTCCCAGCAGTTCTTC; CDR3aa: CASSPPGLSQQFF